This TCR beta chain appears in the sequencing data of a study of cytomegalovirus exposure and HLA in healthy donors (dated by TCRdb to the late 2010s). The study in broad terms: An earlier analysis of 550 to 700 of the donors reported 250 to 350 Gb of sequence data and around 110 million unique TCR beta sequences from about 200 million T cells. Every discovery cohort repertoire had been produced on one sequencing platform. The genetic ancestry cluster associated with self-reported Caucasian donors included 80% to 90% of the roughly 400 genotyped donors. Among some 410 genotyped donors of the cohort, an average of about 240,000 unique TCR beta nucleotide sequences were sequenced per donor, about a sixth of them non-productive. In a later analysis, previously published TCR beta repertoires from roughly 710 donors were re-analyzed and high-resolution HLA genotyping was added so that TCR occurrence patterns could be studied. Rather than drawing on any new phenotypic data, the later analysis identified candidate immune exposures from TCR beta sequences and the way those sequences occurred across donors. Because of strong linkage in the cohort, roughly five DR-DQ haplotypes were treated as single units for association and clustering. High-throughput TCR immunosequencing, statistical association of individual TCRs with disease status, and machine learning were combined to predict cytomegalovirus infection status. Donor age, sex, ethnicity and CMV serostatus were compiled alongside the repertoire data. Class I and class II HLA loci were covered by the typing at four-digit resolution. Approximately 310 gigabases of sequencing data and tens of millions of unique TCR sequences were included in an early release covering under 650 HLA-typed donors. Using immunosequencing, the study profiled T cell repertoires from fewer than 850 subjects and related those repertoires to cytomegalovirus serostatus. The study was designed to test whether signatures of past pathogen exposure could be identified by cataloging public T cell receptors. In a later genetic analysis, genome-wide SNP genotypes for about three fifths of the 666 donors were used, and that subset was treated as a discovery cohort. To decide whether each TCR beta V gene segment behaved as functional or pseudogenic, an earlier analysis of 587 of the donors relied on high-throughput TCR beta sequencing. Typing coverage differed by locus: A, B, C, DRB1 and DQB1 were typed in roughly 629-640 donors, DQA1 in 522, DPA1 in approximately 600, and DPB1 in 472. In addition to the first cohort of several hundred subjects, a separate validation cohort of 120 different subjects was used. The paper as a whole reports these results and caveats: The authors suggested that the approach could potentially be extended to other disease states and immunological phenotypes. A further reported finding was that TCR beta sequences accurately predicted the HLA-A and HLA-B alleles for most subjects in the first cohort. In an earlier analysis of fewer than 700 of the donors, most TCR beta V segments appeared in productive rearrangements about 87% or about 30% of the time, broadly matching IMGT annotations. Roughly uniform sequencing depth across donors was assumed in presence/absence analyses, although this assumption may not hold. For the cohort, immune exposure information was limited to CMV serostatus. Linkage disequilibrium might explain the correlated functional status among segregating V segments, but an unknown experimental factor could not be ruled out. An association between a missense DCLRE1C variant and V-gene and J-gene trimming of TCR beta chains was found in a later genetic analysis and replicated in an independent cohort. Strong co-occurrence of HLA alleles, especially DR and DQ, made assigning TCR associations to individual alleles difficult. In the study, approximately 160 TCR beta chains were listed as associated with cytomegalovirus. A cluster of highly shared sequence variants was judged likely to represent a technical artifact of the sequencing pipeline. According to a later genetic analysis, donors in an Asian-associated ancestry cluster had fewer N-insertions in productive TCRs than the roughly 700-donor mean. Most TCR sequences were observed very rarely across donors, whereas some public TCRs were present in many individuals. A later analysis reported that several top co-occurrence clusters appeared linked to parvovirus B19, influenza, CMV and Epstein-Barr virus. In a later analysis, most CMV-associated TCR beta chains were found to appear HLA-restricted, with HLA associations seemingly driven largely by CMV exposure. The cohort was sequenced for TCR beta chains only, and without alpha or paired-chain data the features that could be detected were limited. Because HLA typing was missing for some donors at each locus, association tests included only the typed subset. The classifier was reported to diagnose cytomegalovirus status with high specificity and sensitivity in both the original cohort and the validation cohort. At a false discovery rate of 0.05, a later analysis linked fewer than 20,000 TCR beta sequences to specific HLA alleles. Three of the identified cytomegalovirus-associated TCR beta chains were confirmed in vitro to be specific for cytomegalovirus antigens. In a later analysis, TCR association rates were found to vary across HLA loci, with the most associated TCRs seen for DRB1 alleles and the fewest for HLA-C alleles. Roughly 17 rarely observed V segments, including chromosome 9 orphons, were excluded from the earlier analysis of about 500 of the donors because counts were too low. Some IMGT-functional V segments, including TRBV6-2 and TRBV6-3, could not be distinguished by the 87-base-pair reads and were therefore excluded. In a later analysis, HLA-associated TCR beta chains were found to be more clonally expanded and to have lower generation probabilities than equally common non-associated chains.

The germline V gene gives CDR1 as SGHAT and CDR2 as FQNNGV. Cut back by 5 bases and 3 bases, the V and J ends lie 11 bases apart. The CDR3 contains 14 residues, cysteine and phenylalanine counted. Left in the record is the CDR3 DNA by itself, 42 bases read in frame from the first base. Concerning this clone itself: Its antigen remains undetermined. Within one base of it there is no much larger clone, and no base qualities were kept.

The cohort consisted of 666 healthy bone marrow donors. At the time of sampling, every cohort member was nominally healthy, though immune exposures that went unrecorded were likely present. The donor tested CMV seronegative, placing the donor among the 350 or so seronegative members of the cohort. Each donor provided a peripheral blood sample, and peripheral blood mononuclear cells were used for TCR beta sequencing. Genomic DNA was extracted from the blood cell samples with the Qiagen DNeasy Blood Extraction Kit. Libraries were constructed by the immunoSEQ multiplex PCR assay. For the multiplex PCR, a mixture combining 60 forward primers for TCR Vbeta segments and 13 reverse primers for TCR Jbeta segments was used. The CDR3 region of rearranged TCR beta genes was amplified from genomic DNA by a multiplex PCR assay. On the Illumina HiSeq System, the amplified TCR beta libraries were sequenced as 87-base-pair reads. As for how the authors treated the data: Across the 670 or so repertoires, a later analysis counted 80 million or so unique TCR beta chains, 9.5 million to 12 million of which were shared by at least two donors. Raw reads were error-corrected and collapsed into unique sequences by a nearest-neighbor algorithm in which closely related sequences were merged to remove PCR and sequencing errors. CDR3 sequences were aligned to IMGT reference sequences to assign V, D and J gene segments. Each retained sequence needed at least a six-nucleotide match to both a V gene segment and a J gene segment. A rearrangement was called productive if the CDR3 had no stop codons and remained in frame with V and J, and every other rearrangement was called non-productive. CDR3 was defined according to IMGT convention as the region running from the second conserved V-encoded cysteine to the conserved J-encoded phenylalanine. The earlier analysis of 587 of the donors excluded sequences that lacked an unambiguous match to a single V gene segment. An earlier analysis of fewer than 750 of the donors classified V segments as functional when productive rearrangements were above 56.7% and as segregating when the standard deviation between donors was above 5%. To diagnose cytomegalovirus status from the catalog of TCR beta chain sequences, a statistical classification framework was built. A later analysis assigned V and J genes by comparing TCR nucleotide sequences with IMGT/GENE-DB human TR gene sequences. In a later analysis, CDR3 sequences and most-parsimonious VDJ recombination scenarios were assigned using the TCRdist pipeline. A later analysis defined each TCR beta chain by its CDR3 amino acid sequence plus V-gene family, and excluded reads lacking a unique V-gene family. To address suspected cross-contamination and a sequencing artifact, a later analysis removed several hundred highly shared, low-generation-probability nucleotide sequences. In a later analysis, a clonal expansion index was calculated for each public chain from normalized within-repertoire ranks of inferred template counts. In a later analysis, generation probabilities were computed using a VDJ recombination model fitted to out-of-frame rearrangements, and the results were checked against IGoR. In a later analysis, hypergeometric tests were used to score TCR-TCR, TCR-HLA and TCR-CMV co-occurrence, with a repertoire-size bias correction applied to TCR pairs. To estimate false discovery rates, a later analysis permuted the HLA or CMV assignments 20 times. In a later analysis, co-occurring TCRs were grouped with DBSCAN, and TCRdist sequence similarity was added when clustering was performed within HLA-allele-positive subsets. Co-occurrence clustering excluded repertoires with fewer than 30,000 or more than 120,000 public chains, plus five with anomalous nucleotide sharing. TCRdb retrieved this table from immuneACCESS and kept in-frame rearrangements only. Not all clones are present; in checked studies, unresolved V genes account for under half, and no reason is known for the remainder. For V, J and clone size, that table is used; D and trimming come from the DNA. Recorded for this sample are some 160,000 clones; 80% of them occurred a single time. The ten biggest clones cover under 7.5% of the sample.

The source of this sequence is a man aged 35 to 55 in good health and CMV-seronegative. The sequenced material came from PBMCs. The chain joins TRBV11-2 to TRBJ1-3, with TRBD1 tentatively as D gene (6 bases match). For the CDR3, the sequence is CASSPQGYGNTIYF. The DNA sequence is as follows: TGTGCCAGCAGCCCGCAGGGGTATGGAAACACCATATATTTT.